Listed below are T cell receptor beta chains from one sample, sequenced in a study of blood T cell repertoires in COVID-19. Some clones are missing from TCRdb's copy, which holds only in-frame ones; the method was immunoSEQ multiplex PCR. This table holds approximately 210,000 clones, around 91% found once. The sample comprised peripheral blood. Source of these receptors: a woman aged 40-49 years with acute or convalescent COVID-19. Each CDR3 is given with its conserved first and last residue. The D gene is left open where the match is weak. Only some rows state a clone size, as once, few, many or a class for expanded clones.

d_gene: -; v_gene: TRBV9; j_gene: TRBJ1-2; abundance: few; len: 12; CDR3nt: TGTGCCAGCAGCCTCGCTAACTATGGCTACACCTTC; CDR3aa: CASSLANYGYTF
d_gene: -; v_gene: TRBV7-8; j_gene: TRBJ1-5; abundance: -; len: 15; CDR3nt: TGTGCCAGCAGCTTAGTGGCAGGTTTTTATCAGCCCCAGCATTTT; CDR3aa: CASSLVAGFYQPQHF
d_gene: TRBD2; v_gene: TRBV4-1; j_gene: TRBJ2-1; abundance: -; len: 18; CDR3nt: TGCGCCAGCAGCCAAGAAGCGTGGGAGACTAGCGGGTACAATGAGCAGTTCTTC; CDR3aa: CASSQEAWETSGYNEQFF
d_gene: -; v_gene: TRBV5-1; j_gene: TRBJ1-5; abundance: -; len: 15; CDR3nt: TGCGCCAGCAGCCCGGGGGGCTGGGGGGCCCAGCCCCAGCATTTT; CDR3aa: CASSPGGWGAQPQHF
d_gene: -; v_gene: TRBV6-1; j_gene: TRBJ1-2; abundance: -; len: 14; CDR3nt: TGTGCCAGCAGTGAAGGCGGGTCTAACTATGGCTACACCTTC; CDR3aa: CASSEGGSNYGYTF
d_gene: -; v_gene: TRBV29-1; j_gene: TRBJ1-2; abundance: -; len: 12; CDR3nt: TGCAGCGTTGGAACAGGGAGGGATGGCTACACCTTC; CDR3aa: CSVGTGRDGYTF
d_gene: -; v_gene: TRBV9; j_gene: TRBJ1-1; abundance: -; len: 14; CDR3nt: TGTGCCAGCAGCGGCGGGGGTCCCAGCACTGAAGCTTTCTTT; CDR3aa: CASSGGGPSTEAFF
d_gene: -; v_gene: TRBV5-1; j_gene: TRBJ1-1; abundance: once; len: 13; CDR3nt: TGCGCCAGCAGCCAGTTACAGGGCACTGAAGCTTTCTTT; CDR3aa: CASSQLQGTEAFF
d_gene: -; v_gene: TRBV14; j_gene: TRBJ1-6; abundance: -; len: 16; CDR3nt: TGTGCCAGCAGCCAAGATTCTAGGATTTTCGGGTCACCCCTCCACTTT; CDR3aa: CASSQDSRIFGSPLHF
d_gene: -; v_gene: TRBV6-5; j_gene: TRBJ1-4; abundance: -; len: 14; CDR3nt: TGTGCCAGCAGTCCGTGGGCCTCTAACGAAAAACTGTTTTTT; CDR3aa: CASSPWASNEKLFF
d_gene: -; v_gene: TRBV9; j_gene: TRBJ1-5; abundance: -; len: 14; CDR3nt: TGTGCCAGCAGCGTAGGGGCAGGGGCTCAGCCCCAGCATTTT; CDR3aa: CASSVGAGAQPQHF
d_gene: -; v_gene: TRBV11-3; j_gene: TRBJ1-1; abundance: -; len: 12; CDR3nt: TGTGCCAGCAGCTGGGGGGGAGAACAGGCTTTCTTT; CDR3aa: CASSWGGEQAFF
d_gene: -; v_gene: TRBV5-1; j_gene: TRBJ1-1; abundance: -; len: 15; CDR3nt: TGCGCCAGCAGCGCGATGACAGCGATGAACACTGAAGCTTTCTTT; CDR3aa: CASSAMTAMNTEAFF
d_gene: -; v_gene: TRBV6-1; j_gene: TRBJ1-2; abundance: -; len: 16; CDR3nt: TGTGCCAGCAGTGAAGAAGGGGCAGGGCACTGGTATGGCTACACCTTC; CDR3aa: CASSEEGAGHWYGYTF
d_gene: TRBD1; v_gene: TRBV27; j_gene: TRBJ1-2; abundance: -; len: 17; CDR3nt: TGTGCCAGCAGTCCTTACCGGGACAGGGTTACTAACTATGGCTACACCTTC; CDR3aa: CASSPYRDRVTNYGYTF
d_gene: -; v_gene: TRBV6-6; j_gene: TRBJ1-1; abundance: -; len: 13; CDR3nt: TGTGCCAGCAGTTATTCTACGGGCACTGAAGCTTTCTTT; CDR3aa: CASSYSTGTEAFF
d_gene: -; v_gene: TRBV3-1/TRBV3-2; j_gene: TRBJ1-2; abundance: once; len: 15; CDR3nt: TGTGCCAGCAGCCGCCGCGAGGAGGGAGTCTATGGCTACACCTTC; CDR3aa: CASSRREEGVYGYTF